The present TCR beta chain was sequenced within a study of CD4 T cells in relation to SARS-CoV-2 and coronaviruses. On the study more broadly: After nine to eleven days of antigen culture, PBMC TCR beta CDR3s were sequenced. Negative control cultures got HIV-1 Nef peptides or no peptide. The study's findings and limits: Monoreactive clones expanded significantly more to SARS-CoV-2 than crossreactive clones did.

Unexposed donor CD4+ T cells date from about 2011-2018, before the COVID-19 pandemic. CD4+ T cells were isolated from the cells after more than nine days of culture. Approximately 2 million PBMCs per well were cultured with approximately 10 IU/ml IL-2. The repertoire was sequenced with immunoSEQ multiplex PCR; TCRdb's copy has only in-frame clones and lacks some. The data contain fewer than 20,000 clones, about 78% of them singletons. To note about this clone: What it binds is unknown.

Trimming left V 1 base short and J 8 bases short, with 12 bases between. This CDR3 region has 15 residues. Germline loops: CDR1 SGHAT, CDR2 FQNNGV. Source material: CD4+ T cells from PBMCs, cultured in vitro. The V call is TRBV11-2, the J call TRBJ1-6; no clear D gene. This sequence originates from a human donor in good health. The CDR3 sequence is CASSLVEGIHSPLHF. The CDR3 DNA reads TGTGCCAGCAGCTTAGTGGAGGGTATCCATTCACCCCTCCACTTT. Full variable domain (rest looked up from reference TRBV11-2 and TRBJ1-6): EAGVAQSPRYKIIEKRQSVAFWCNPISGHATLYWYQQILGQGPKLLIQFQNNGVVDDSQLPKDRFSAERLKGVDSTLKIQPAKLEDSAVYLCASSLVEGIHSPLHFGNGTRLTVT.